This T cell receptor beta chain was retrieved from a study of cytomegalovirus exposure and HLA in healthy donors. A word on this clone: Its antigen is as yet unknown.

General study points: The study flagged about 150 TCR beta chains as cytomegalovirus-associated.

60 Vbeta and 13 Jbeta primers were used in PCR. Profiled with immunoSEQ multiplex PCR; TCRdb holds only in-frame clones, not every one. The sample holds about 130,000 clones, 65% to 90% seen once. The germline V gene has CDR1 MNHEY and CDR2 SMNVEV (reference sequence). V dropped 5 bases and J dropped 4; count of bases not matched to a gene: 4. CDR3 length: 13 amino acids. Sequencing was performed on PBMCs. This TCR was sampled from a girl aged 2 to 9 in good health and CMV-seronegative. The genes are TRBV27 and TRBJ1-1; 7 bases are a match to TRBD1. CDR3 bases: TGTGCCAGCAGTATACAGGGGAGCACTGAAGCTTTCTTT. Translation gives CASSIQGSTEAFF.